The present entry profiles one T cell receptor beta chain with its context. It has no known antigen specificity. Per-base qualities were not stored, and no clone one base away is much larger. These data belong to a study of blood T cell repertoires in COVID-19 (dated by TCRdb to the early 2020s). Concerning the study at large: The collaborator samples originated in the United States, Italy and Spain and spanned the acute and convalescent phases of COVID-19. The material from the prospective study consisted of cDNA or gDNA derived from T cells, B-cell-depleted T cells, or PBMCs. Deeply sampled blood TCRbeta repertoires from subjects exposed to, actively infected with, or recovered from COVID-19 were included in the dataset. The repertoires were released in a freely available public database intended as a resource for research on the immune response to SARS-CoV-2. Samples came from the ongoing ImmuneRACE study (first 160 participants) plus 1,254 subjects from 6 global collaborators. Nearly every sample came with metadata listing a de-identified subject ID, COVID-19 status, age in years and sex. Where available, HLA class I and class II types were taken from metadata supplied by the sample provider and were not determined by assay-based typing.

Samples from volunteer blood donors who had recovered from COVID-19 were contributed by a second Seattle source. Each collaborating institution followed its own protocols to collect whole blood in K2EDTA tubes. For TCRbeta analysis, collaborators shipped samples as frozen whole blood, isolated PBMCs, or DNA extracted from either of those sample types. The paper's findings and limits, for the study overall: How much clinical and demographic metadata was included differed by source and by participant, and the metadata was provided uncurated.

The immunoSEQ Assay, a bias-controlled multiplex PCR, was used to amplify TCRbeta CDR3 regions from genomic DNA. In the source study's methods: Within the assay, amplification of reference gene primers was used to estimate how many nucleated cells each sample contained. Sequence reads were collapsed and filtered to measure the absolute abundance of every unique TCRbeta CDR3 rearrangement. Productive Simpson clonality was computed per sample as the square root of Simpson's diversity index over productive rearrangements. Held by TCRdb, this immuneACCESS table contains in-frame sequences only and omits some clones. Under half of the omission traces to an unresolved V gene where checked; the cause of the rest is unknown. The V and J calls and clone size come from that table; D and trimming were worked out from the DNA. A total of 200,000 to 250,000 clones appear in this sample, 80% to 85% of them only once. The ten biggest clones cover approximately 2.9% of the sample.

Relative to germline, V is 3 bases shorter and J is 4 bases shorter, with 12 bases between their ends. Per the germline V gene, KGHSH is the CDR1 and LQKENI is the CDR2. The CDR3 measures 14 amino acids from cysteine to phenylalanine. Only the CDR3 DNA stays, 42 bases, in frame from base 1. This clonotype was sampled from a young woman who had recovered from COVID-19. The rearrangement joined TRBV18 to TRBJ1-1; the D gene is unclear. The sequenced sample was peripheral blood. The DNA is TGTGCCAGCTCACCCTCTAGACCGCTCACTGAAGCTTTCTTT. This codes for CASSPSRPLTEAFF.